This T cell receptor beta chain was found in a study of long-term antiretroviral therapy in people with HIV. Study-wide points: When set beside controls, HIV repertoires had CDR3 length ranges that were narrower.

Version v3.0 of the immunoSEQ assay was performed at survey level. Repertoires were generated with immunoSEQ multiplex PCR, while TCRdb's copy carries only in-frame clones and drops some. The profile shows 13,000 to 15,000 clones, roughly 84% of them singletons. About this clone itself: The target antigen is unknown.

V lost 4 bases to trimming and J lost 2 bases; unmatched junction nucleotides: 6. CDR3 length: 18 residues. Germline CDR1 reads LGHNA; CDR2 reads YNFKEQ. This specimen was unsorted PBMCs, taken 0.4 years after starting antiretroviral therapy. The chain links TRBV4-2 to TRBJ2-2; 14 nucleotides agree with TRBD2. The receptor was derived from a man under 40 with HIV. Here the CDR3 reads CASSLGLAGVLNTGELFF. The CDR3 DNA reads as TGTGCCAGCAGCCTGGGACTAGCGGGGGTTTTAAACACCGGGGAGCTGTTTTTT.